Below are 28 T cell receptor beta chains sequenced from a single sample in a study of cytomegalovirus exposure and HLA in healthy donors. The PCR was carried out with 60 Vbeta primers and 13 Jbeta primers. Sequencing used immunoSEQ multiplex PCR; TCRdb keeps in-frame clones, though not all of them. The table includes tens of thousands of clones, about 70% detected once. Material for sequencing was PBMCs. The receptors originated from a woman aged 45-60 years in good health and CMV-seropositive.

The chain joins TRBV11-3 to TRBJ2-1, with 10 bases lining up with TRBD2. V dropped 3 bases and J dropped 7; count of bases not matched to a gene: 6. This CDR3 region has 15 residues. Germline V CDR1 and CDR2: SGHNT, YENEEA. For the CDR3, the DNA is TGTGCCAGCAGCTTCTCTAGCGGGAGTGGTAATGAGCAGTTCTTC. Amino acids: CASSFSSGSGNEQFF.

V and J are TRBV5-1 and TRBJ2-5; D is undetermined. Trimming shortened V by 2 bases and J by 4 bases, and 12 bases separated the two germline ends. Germline loops: CDR1 SGHRS, CDR2 YFSETQ. This CDR3 region has 14 residues. DNA for the CDR3: TGCGCCAGCAGCTTAGGAAACAGTAGAGAGACCCAGTACTTC. Translating gives CASSLGNSRETQYF.

This clone showed up just a few times. This sequence joins TRBV5-1 and TRBJ1-4; no clear D gene. This CDR3 region has 15 residues. In germline, CDR1 is SGHRS, CDR2 YFSETQ. Trimming removed 1 base from V and 0 bases from J, with 7 bases in between. The CDR3 sequence: CASSLYSATNEKLFF. The DNA of the CDR3 is TGCGCCAGCAGCTTGTACAGTGCAACTAATGAAAAACTGTTTTTT.

The V and J genes are TRBV6-4 and TRBJ1-2; maybe TRBD1 (5 bases). The V gene's germline CDR1 is MRHNA and CDR2 SNTAGT. Trimming stripped 0 bases from V and 8 bases from J, with 10 bases between. The CDR3 covers 13 residues. The CDR3 region is CASSDSEGAGYTF. CDR3 coding DNA: TGTGCCAGCAGTGACTCTGAAGGGGCCGGCTACACCTTC.

There are a few counts of this clone. The DNA is left out, because the CDR3 cannot be placed on it with certainty; the CDR3 is given as TCRdb lists it. This rearrangement joins TRBV21-1 to TRBJ2-2; the D call TRBD1 from the table was never checked on the DNA. TRBV21-1 is marked as a pseudogene. The CDR3 spans 19 amino acids, including both terminal residues. The CDR3 spells CASSKIVGPGTGATGELFF.

The rearrangement joins TRBV10-1 to TRBJ2-1; 8 nucleotides match TRBD2. V dropped 10 bases and J dropped 10; count of bases not matched to a gene: 9. Germline CDR1 reads WNHNN; CDR2 reads SYGVQD (reference sequence). This CDR3 is built from 12 residues. The CDR3 region has the DNA TGCGCCAAGCTACGGGGGGGAAACGAGCAGTTCTTC. Its translation: CAKLRGGNEQFF.

This chain joins TRBV18 and TRBJ1-5; 9 bases line up with TRBD1. The CDR3 sequence is 16 residues long. V shed 3 bases and J 4 bases; nucleotides not matched to a gene: 7. Germline CDR1 is KGHSH and CDR2 is LQKENI. In nucleotides, the CDR3 is TGTGCCAGCTCACCGCCGGGGACAGGGCAAAATCAGCCCCAGCATTTT. Encoded protein: CASSPPGTGQNQPQHF.

The chain links TRBV4-3 to TRBJ1-2; 9 nucleotides match TRBD1. The V and J ends lost 0 bases and 4 bases, in that order; junction bases with no gene match: 6. Germline lookup yields CDR1 LGHNA and CDR2 YSLEER. The CDR3 has 16 amino acids. CDR3 sequence (DNA): TGCGCCAGCAGCCAAGATACATGGACAGGGGTCTATGGCTACACCTTC. Protein sequence: CASSQDTWTGVYGYTF.

The chain links TRBV4-2 to TRBJ2-2, with a weak D call TRBD1 (6 bases). Trimming removed 6 bases at V and 9 bases at J, with 20 bases between. Germline lookup yields CDR1 LGHNA and CDR2 YNFKEQ. The CDR3 spans 15 residues. CDR3 sequence reads: CASSEGTGPAWELFF. The CDR3 DNA reads TGTGCCAGCAGTGAGGGAACAGGGCCCGCCTGGGAGCTGTTTTTT.

The chain couples TRBV19 to TRBJ2-5; the D is unclear. V lost 5 bases to trimming and J lost 1 base, with 11 bases between them. The CDR3 consists of 14 residues. Germline V gene lookup returns CDR1 LNHDA and CDR2 SQIVND (reference sequence). The CDR3 nucleotides are TGTGCCAGTAGTGACCGACGGAGCCAAGAGACCCAGTACTTC. It codes for CASSDRRSQETQYF. Complete variable domain (other parts from reference TRBV19 and TRBJ2-5): DGGITQSPKYLFRKEGQNVTLSCEQNLNHDAMYWYRQDPGQGLRLIYYSQIVNDFQKGDIAEGYSVSREKKESFPLTVTSAQKNPTAFYLCASSDRRSQETQYFGPGTRLLVL.

The rearrangement uses TRBV7-3 and TRBJ2-2, with 8 positions matching TRBD2. With 4 bases clipped from V and 5 bases from J, the junction kept 6 bases outside the gene matches. The CDR3 spans 15 residues. CDR1 and CDR2 (germline): SGHTA, FQGTGA. This chain's CDR3 is CASSYRGGGTGELFF. Here the CDR3 DNA reads TGTGCCAGCAGCTACCGGGGGGGAGGAACCGGGGAGCTGTTTTTT.

The chain has TRBV7-9 and TRBJ2-5; TRBD2 agrees at 12 bases. V gave up 5 bases and J gave up 0 bases; unmatched junction bases: 4. CDR3 length: 16 residues. Germline V CDR1 and CDR2: SEHNR, FQNEAQ (reference sequence). This CDR3 is CASSLTSGSHQETQYF. The CDR3 region has the DNA TGTGCCAGCAGCCTGACTAGCGGGAGTCACCAAGAGACCCAGTACTTC. The whole variable domain, filled in from reference TRBV7-9 and TRBJ2-5, reads DTGVSQNPRHKITKRGQNVTFRCDPISEHNRLYWYRQTLGQGPEFLTYFQNEAQLEKSRLLSDRFSAERPKGSFSTLEIQRTEQGDSAMYLCASSLTSGSHQETQYFGPGTRLLVL.

The sample holds one count of this clone. The gene calls are TRBV29-1 and TRBJ2-5; 9 positions match TRBD1. The CDR3 is 15 amino acids. Losses at the gene ends were 7 bases for V and 1 base for J; bases not matched to a gene: 10. CDR1 is SQVTM, CDR2 ANQGSEA, per germline. CDR3: CSGDGQGNFQETQYF. For the CDR3, the DNA is TGCAGCGGCGATGGACAGGGGAATTTCCAAGAGACCCAGTACTTC.

This rearrangement joins TRBV27 to TRBJ2-7; D might be TRBD1 (6 bases). CDR1 is MNHEY and CDR2 is SMNVEV in the germline V gene (reference sequence). V gave up 7 bases and J gave up 4 bases, with 17 bases separating them. This CDR3 is 14 amino acids long. The CDR3 reads CASTPRGSEYEQYF. As DNA, the CDR3 is TGTGCCAGCACCCCGAGGGGGAGTGAGTACGAGCAGTACTTC.

The rearrangement uses TRBV20-1 and TRBJ1-2; a weak D match, TRBD1 (6 bases). This CDR3 has 11 amino acids. Trimming cost V 6 bases and J 4 bases, with 9 bases left between them. The germline V gene has CDR1 DFQATT and CDR2 SNEGSKA (reference sequence). CDR3 residues: CSALQGYGYTF. The CDR3 DNA is TGCAGTGCATTACAGGGCTATGGCTACACCTTC.

This chain joins TRBV27 and TRBJ1-1; 7 bases match TRBD1. The germline CDR1 and CDR2 sequences are MNHEY and SMNVEV (reference sequence). This CDR3 region has 17 residues. V was pared by 7 bases and J by 4 bases, with 18 bases of the junction left unmatched. The CDR3 sequence is CASTRAGTAIWFTEAFF. CDR3 bases: TGTGCCAGCACCCGCGCCGGGACAGCCATCTGGTTCACTGAAGCTTTCTTT.

The chain joins TRBV11-2 to TRBJ2-5; 7 nucleotides align to TRBD2. This CDR3 spans 12 amino acids. Germline V gives CDR1 SGHAT, CDR2 FQNNGV. V was clipped by 5 bases and J by 13 bases; unmatched bases: 10. The CDR3 bases are TGTGCCAGCAGCACATCTAGCGGCCCCGGGTACTTC. Translation: CASSTSSGPGYF.

V gene TRBV6-6 combines with J gene TRBJ2-1; 7 nucleotides align to TRBD2. J gave up 7 bases and V 4 bases, and 7 bases lay outside the gene matches. The germline V gene encodes CDR1 MNHNY and CDR2 SVGAGI (reference sequence). The CDR3 is made up of 14 amino acids. Written as DNA, the CDR3 is TGTGCCAGCAGTTCCGTGGGAGGGCAAAATGAGCAGTTCTTC. This sequence encodes CASSSVGGQNEQFF.

The gene calls are TRBV6-4 and TRBJ2-7; D is possibly TRBD1 (6 bases). Trimming removed 3 bases from V and 3 bases from J, with 9 bases in between. This CDR3 has 13 amino acids. CDR1 MRHNA and CDR2 SNTAGT come from the germline V gene. CDR3 DNA sequence: TGTGCCAGCAGTGAGAGGGGGTTCTACGAGCAGTACTTC. Protein: CASSERGFYEQYF.

The chain employs TRBV18 and TRBJ2-2; D gene ambiguous. Germline CDR1 KGHSH, CDR2 LQKENI. The CDR3 totals 14 residues. V was trimmed by 5 bases and J by 4 bases, leaving 11 bases between them. CDR3 bases: TGTGCCAGCTCATACGATTACAGCACCGGGGAGCTGTTTTTT. Translating gives CASSYDYSTGELFF.

DNA for the CDR3: TGTGCCAGCTCATGGGACAGGACCTCCTACGAGCAGTACTTC. Encoded protein: CASSWDRTSYEQYF. The J gene is TRBJ2-7, the V gene TRBV18; 8 nucleotides match TRBD1. The ends lost 5 bases at V and 0 bases at J; junction bases unmatched: 3. Per the germline V gene, CDR1 is KGHSH and CDR2 is LQKENI. The CDR3 runs 14 residues. Combining the CDR3 with reference TRBV18 and TRBJ2-7 gives the whole variable domain NAGVMQNPRHLVRRRGQEARLRCSPMKGHSHVYWYRQLPEEGLKFMVYLQKENIIDESGMPKERFSAEFPKEGPSILRIQQVVRGDSAAYFCASSWDRTSYEQYFGPGTRLTVT.

V and J are TRBV7-3 and TRBJ2-1, with a weak D call TRBD1 (7 bases). V lost 4 bases, J lost 10 bases, and 14 bases lay in between. The germline V gene encodes CDR1 SGHTA and CDR2 FQGTGA. This CDR3 spans 13 amino acids. In nucleotides, the CDR3 is TGTGCCAGCAGCTCAGGGGGGTTTATGGAGCAGTTCTTC. Translation gives CASSSGGFMEQFF.

The chain uses TRBV27 and TRBJ2-3; TRBD1 might be the D (6 bases). Per the germline V gene, CDR1 is MNHEY and CDR2 is SMNVEV (reference sequence). The CDR3 has 14 residues. The V end lost 5 bases, the J end lost 0 bases, and 9 bases lay between the germline ends. CDR3 sequence: CASSPQGSTDTQYF. The CDR3 DNA reads as TGTGCCAGCAGTCCCCAGGGGAGCACAGATACGCAGTATTTT.

V and J are TRBV25-1 and TRBJ2-5, with D possibly matching TRBD1 (5 bases). This CDR3 has 14 amino acids. CDR1 is MGHDK and CDR2 is SYGVNS in the germline V gene. V dropped 5 bases and J dropped 4 bases, with 14 bases sitting between them. For the CDR3, the DNA is TGTGCCAGCAGTTGGGTAGGGGAAGGAGAGACCCAGTACTTC. It yields the protein CASSWVGEGETQYF. Full variable domain (missing parts from reference TRBV25-1 and TRBJ2-5): EADIYQTPRYLVIGTGKKITLECSQTMGHDKMYWYQQDPGMELHLIHYSYGVNSTEKGDLSSESTVSRIRTEHFPLTLESARPSHTSQYLCASSWVGEGETQYFGPGTRLLVL.

This chain links TRBV30 with TRBJ2-1, with 8 bases lining up with TRBD2. With V trimmed by 0 bases and J by 16 bases, 11 bases remained unmatched. The length of the CDR3 is 13 residues. Germline V CDR1 and CDR2: GTSNPN, SVGIG (reference sequence). CDR3 residues: CAWSVNSGNRCFF. CDR3 DNA sequence: TGTGCCTGGAGTGTCAATAGCGGGAATCGCTGCTTCTTC.

This clone turned up a few times. The V gene is TRBV19, the J gene TRBJ2-7; a possible D gene is TRBD1 (5 bases). Germline CDR1 is LNHDA and CDR2 is SQIVND (reference sequence). The ends were cut back, 6 bases at V and 5 bases at J, with 20 bases in the middle. The CDR3 contains 15 residues. The CDR3: CASSSPHRPKDEQYF. Written as DNA, the CDR3 is TGTGCCAGTAGCTCCCCACACAGGCCTAAGGACGAGCAGTACTTC.

V and J are TRBV7-7 and TRBJ2-5; 13 nucleotides agree with TRBD2. V shed 5 bases, J shed 2 bases, and the junction held 2 bases outside the gene matches. The CDR3 has 15 amino acids. Germline-derived CDR1 and CDR2 are SSHAT and FNYEAQ (reference sequence). The CDR3 nucleotides read TGTGCCAGCAGCAAGGGACTAGCGGGGCAAGAGACCCAGTACTTC. Its protein is CASSKGLAGQETQYF.

The chain links TRBV5-1 to TRBJ2-5, with D possibly TRBD2 on 5 matching bases. The CDR3 runs to 13 residues. Germline V CDR1 and CDR2: SGHRS, YFSETQ. V lost 7 bases and J lost 5, with 15 bases in between. The CDR3 sequence: CASAPRAGETQYF. CDR3 sequence (DNA): TGCGCCAGCGCCCCTCGGGCGGGTGAGACCCAGTACTTC.